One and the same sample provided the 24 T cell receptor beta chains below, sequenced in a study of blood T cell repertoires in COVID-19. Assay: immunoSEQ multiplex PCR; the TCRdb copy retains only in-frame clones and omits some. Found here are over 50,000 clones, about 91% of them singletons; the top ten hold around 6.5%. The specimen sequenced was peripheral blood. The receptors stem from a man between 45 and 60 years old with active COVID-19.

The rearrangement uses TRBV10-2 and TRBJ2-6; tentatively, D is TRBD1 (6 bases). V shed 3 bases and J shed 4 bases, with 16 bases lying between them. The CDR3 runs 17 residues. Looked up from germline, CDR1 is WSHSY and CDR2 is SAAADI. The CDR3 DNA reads TGCGCCAGCAGTGACGCGACAGGCCGTCGGGGGGCCAACGTCCTGACTTTC. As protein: CASSDATGRRGANVLTF.

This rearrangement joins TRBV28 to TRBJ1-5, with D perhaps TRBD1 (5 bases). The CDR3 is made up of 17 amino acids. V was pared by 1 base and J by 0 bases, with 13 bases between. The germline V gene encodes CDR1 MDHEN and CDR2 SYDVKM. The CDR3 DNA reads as TGTGCCAGCAGTTTATACTTCCGGGGGATTAGCAATCAGCCCCAGCATTTT. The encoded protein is CASSLYFRGISNQPQHF.

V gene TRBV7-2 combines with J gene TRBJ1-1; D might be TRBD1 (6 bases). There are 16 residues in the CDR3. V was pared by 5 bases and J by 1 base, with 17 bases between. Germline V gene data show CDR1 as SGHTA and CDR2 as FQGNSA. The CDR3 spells CASSPTTRGSNTEAFF. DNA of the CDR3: TGTGCCAGCAGCCCTACAACCAGGGGATCGAACACTGAAGCTTTCTTT. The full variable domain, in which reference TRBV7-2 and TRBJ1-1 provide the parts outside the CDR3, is GAGVSQSPSNKVTEKGKDVELRCDPISGHTALYWYRQSLGQGLEFLIYFQGNSAPDKSGLPSDRFSAERTGGSVSTLTIQRTQQEDSAVYLCASSPTTRGSNTEAFFGQGTRLTVV.

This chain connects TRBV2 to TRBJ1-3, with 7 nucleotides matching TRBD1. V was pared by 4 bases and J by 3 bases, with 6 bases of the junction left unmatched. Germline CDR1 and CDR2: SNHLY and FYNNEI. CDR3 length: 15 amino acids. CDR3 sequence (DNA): TGTGCCAGCAGTGCCGACAGGGTGGATGGAAACACCATATATTTT. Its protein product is CASSADRVDGNTIYF.

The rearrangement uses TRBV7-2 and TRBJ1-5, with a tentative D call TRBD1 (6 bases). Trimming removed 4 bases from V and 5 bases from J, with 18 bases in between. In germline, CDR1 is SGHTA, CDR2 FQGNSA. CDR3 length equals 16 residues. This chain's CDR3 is CASSSYRGRGDQPQHF. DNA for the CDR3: TGTGCCAGCAGCTCTTATCGGGGCAGGGGTGATCAGCCCCAGCATTTT.

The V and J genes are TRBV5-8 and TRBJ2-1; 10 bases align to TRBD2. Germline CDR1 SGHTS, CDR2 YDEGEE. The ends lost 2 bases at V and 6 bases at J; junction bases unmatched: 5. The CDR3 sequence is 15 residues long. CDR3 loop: CASSFEIAGGNEQFF. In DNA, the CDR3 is TGTGCCAGCAGCTTCGAAATAGCGGGGGGCAATGAGCAGTTCTTC.

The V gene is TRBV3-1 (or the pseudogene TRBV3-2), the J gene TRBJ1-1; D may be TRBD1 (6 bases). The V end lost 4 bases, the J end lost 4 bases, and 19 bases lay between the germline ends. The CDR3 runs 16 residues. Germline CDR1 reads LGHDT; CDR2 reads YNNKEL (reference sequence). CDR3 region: CASSPSQGPGSTEAFF. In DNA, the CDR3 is TGTGCCAGCAGCCCCTCCCAGGGGCCGGGCAGCACTGAAGCTTTCTTT.

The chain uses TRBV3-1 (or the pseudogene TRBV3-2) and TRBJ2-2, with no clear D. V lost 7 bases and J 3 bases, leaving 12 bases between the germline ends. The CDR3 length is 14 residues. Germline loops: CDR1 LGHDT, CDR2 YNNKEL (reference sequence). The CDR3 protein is CASTPPLDTGELFF. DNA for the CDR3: TGTGCCAGCACCCCCCCCCTTGACACCGGGGAGCTGTTTTTT.

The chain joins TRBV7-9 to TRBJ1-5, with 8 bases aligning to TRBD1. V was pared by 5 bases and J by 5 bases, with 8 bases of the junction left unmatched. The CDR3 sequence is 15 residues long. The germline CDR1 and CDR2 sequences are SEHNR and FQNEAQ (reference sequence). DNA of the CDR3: TGTGCCAGCAGCGCGGGAACAGGGGGGCATCAGCCCCAGCATTTT. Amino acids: CASSAGTGGHQPQHF.

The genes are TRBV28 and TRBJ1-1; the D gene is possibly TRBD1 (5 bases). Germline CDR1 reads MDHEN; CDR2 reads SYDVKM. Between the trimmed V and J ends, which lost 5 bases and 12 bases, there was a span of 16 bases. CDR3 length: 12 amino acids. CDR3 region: CASSSTGREPFF. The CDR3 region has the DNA TGTGCCAGCAGTAGCACGGGCAGGGAACCTTTCTTT.

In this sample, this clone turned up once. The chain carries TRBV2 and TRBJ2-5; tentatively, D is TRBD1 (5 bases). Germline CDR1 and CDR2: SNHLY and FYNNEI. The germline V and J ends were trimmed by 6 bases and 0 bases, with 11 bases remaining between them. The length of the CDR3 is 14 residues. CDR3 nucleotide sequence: TGTGCCAGCAGAGACAGATTGTACCAAGAGACCCAGTACTTC. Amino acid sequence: CASRDRLYQETQYF.

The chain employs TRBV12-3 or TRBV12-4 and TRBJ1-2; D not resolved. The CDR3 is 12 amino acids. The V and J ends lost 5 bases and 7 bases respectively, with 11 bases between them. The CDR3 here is CASSPQAGGYTF. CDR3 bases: TGTGCCAGCAGTCCCCAGGCGGGTGGCTACACCTTC.

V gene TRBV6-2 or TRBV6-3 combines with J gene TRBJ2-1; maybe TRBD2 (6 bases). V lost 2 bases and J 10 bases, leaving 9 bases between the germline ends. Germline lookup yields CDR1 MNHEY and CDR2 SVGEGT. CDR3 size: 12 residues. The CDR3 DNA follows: TGTGCCAGCAGTTACGCGGGATGGGAGCAGTTCTTC. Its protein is CASSYAGWEQFF.

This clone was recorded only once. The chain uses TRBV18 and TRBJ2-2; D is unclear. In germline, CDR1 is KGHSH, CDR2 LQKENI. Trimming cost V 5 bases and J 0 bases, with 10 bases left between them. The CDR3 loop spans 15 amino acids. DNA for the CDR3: TGTGCCAGCTCATCAACCCGGTCGAACACCGGGGAGCTGTTTTTT. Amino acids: CASSSTRSNTGELFF.

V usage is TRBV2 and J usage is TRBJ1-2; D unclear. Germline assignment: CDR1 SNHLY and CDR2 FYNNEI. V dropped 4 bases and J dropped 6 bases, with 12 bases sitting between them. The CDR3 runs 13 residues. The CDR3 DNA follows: TGTGCCAGCAGTGGAAGCAGGAGGGATGGCTACACCTTC. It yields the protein CASSGSRRDGYTF. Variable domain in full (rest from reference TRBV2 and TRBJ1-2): EPEVTQTPSHQVTQMGQEVILRCVPISNHLYFYWYRQILGQKVEFLVSFYNNEISEKSEIFDDQFSVERPDGSNFTLKIRSTKLEDSAMYFCASSGSRRDGYTFGSGTRLTVV.

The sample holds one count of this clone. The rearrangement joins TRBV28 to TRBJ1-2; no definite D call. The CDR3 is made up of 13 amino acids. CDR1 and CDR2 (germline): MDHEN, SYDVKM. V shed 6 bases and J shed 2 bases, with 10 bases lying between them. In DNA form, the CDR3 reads TGTGCCAGCAGGCCCGGGAAAAACTATGGCTACACCTTC. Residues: CASRPGKNYGYTF.

CDR3: CAWSLDRRSGNTIYF. The CDR3 DNA reads TGTGCCTGGAGTCTTGACAGAAGATCTGGAAACACCATATATTTT. The J gene is TRBJ1-3, the V gene TRBV30, with D maybe TRBD1 (5 bases). Trimming shortened V by 2 bases and J by 1 base, and 12 bases separated the two germline ends. Germline CDR1 GTSNPN, CDR2 SVGIG (reference sequence). The CDR3 has 15 amino acids.

CDR3 protein: CASRKTGTNEQYF. CDR3 DNA: TGTGCCAGCAGAAAGACAGGGACGAACGAGCAGTACTTC. The chain links TRBV6-5 to TRBJ2-7, with 7 bases matching TRBD1. The V segment lost 6 bases and the J segment 5 bases; nucleotides outside the gene matches: 7. The CDR3 loop spans 13 amino acids. Germline values: CDR1 MNHEY, CDR2 SVGAGI.

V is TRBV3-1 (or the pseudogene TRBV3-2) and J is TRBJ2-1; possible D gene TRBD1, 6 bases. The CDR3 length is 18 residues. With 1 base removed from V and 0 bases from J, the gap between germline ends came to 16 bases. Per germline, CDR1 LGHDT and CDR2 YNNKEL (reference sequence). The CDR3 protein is CASSQVSRDNSSYNEQFF. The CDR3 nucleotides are TGTGCCAGCAGCCAAGTTTCCCGGGACAATAGCTCCTACAATGAGCAGTTCTTC.

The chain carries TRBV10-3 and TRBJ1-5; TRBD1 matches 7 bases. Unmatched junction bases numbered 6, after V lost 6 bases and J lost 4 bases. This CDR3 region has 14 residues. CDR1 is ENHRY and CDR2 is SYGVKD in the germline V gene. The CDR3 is CAISAQGINQPQHF. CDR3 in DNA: TGTGCCATCAGCGCACAGGGGATTAATCAGCCCCAGCATTTT.

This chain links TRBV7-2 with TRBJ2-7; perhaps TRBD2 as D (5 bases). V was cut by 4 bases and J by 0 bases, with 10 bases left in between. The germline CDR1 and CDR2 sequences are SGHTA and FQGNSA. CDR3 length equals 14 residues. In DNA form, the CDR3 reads TGTGCCAGCAGCTCATTAGCGCTCTCCTACGAGCAGTACTTC. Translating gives CASSSLALSYEQYF.

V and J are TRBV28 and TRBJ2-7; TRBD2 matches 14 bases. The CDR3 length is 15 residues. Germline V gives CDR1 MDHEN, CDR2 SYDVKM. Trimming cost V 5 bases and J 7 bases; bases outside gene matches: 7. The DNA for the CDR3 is TGTGCCAGCAGTACCGGGACTAGCGGGAGCGGTGAGCAGTACTTC. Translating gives CASSTGTSGSGEQYF.

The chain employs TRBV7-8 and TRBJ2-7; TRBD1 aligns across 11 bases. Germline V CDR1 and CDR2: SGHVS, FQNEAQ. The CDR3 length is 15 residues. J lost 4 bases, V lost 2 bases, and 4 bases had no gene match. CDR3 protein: CASSLRTGGSYEQYF. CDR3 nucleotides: TGTGCCAGCAGCTTACGGACAGGGGGCTCGTACGAGCAGTACTTC.

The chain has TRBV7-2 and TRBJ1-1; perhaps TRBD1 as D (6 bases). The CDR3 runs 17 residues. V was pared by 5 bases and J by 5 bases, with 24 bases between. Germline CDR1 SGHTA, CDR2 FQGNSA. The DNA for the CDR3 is TGTGCCAGCAGCCCGAGGGGGTGGGGGAATCGGGATACTGAAGCTTTCTTT. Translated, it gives CASSPRGWGNRDTEAFF.